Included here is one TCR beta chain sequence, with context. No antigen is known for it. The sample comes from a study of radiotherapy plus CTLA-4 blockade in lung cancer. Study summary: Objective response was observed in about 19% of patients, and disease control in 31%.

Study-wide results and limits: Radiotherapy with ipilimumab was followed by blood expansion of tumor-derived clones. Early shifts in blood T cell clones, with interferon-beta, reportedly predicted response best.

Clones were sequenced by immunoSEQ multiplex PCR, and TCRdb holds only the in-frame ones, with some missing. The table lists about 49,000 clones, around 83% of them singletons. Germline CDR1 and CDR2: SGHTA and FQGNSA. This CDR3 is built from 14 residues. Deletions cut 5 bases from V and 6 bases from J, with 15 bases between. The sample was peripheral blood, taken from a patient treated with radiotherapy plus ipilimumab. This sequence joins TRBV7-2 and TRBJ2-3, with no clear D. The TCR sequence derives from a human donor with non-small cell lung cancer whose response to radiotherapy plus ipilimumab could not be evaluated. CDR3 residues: CASSLFEAGDTQYF. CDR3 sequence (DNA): TGTGCCAGCAGCCTGTTCGAGGCCGGGGATACGCAGTATTTT.